One TCR beta chain is described in this entry. The antigen remains unidentified. The source of the sample is a study of T cell responses to AZD1222 COVID-19 vaccine. TCRdb's table, derived via immunoSEQ multiplex PCR, lists solely in-frame clones and lacks some. The table includes approximately 80,000 clones, approximately 90% detected once. CDR1 and CDR2 (germline): LNHDA, SQIVND (reference sequence). After removal of 6 bases from V and 0 bases from J, the junction contained 10 bases not matched to a gene. The CDR3 runs to 19 residues. The study, taken as a whole, reports: Repertoire samples came only from after the peak T cell response. Of the AZD1222 recipients, only 5 or 6 were seropositive at baseline. Vaccination with two AZD1222 doses was followed by a rise in Spike-specific TCR breadth and depth. Spike-spanning, vaccine-associated CD4 TCRs were dominant at 160-218 and 743-854.

The rearrangement uses TRBV19 and TRBJ2-1; the match to TRBD2 covers 14 bases. The source was peripheral blood, collected 28 days after the second AZD1222 dose. This clonotype was sampled from an adult who received the AZD1222 COVID-19 vaccine. The CDR3 nucleotides are TGTGCCAGTAGCGCACCGGGACTAGCGGGAGCGTTCTCCTACAATGAGCAGTTCTTC. It is translated as CASSAPGLAGAFSYNEQFF. Based on the CDR3 plus reference TRBV19 and TRBJ2-1, the full variable domain is DGGITQSPKYLFRKEGQNVTLSCEQNLNHDAMYWYRQDPGQGLRLIYYSQIVNDFQKGDIAEGYSVSREKKESFPLTVTSAQKNPTAFYLCASSAPGLAGAFSYNEQFFGPGTRLTVL.